The subject of this entry is one TCR beta chain. What it binds is not known. Assay: immunoSEQ multiplex PCR; the TCRdb copy retains only in-frame clones and omits some. The repertoire holds about 94,000 clones, 82% seen once, with roughly 15% in the top ten. The V segment lost 1 base and the J segment 7 bases; nucleotides outside the gene matches: 4. The V gene's germline CDR1 is SGHDN and CDR2 FVKESK. This CDR3 comprises 15 residues. The source of the sample is a study of Ad26.COV2.S vaccination and SARS-CoV-2 variants. The study, taken as a whole, reports: It is possible that the TCR breadth and depth analyses underestimated the total T cell responses. Substantial post-vaccination breadth of spike-specific CD8+ and CD4+ T cell responses was reported. Vaccinated and placebo-treated recipients had similar non-spike TCR breadth. People given the vaccine had a wider spike-specific TCR breadth than placebo recipients did.

The sequences come from peripheral blood, collected after recovery from COVID-19. This receptor was obtained from a human donor who had recovered from COVID-19. The gene calls are TRBV14 and TRBJ1-6, with 7 bases matching TRBD1. The CDR3 DNA sequence: TGTGCCAGCAGCCAAGGACAGGGCCCAAATTCACCCCTCCACTTT. It is translated as CASSQGQGPNSPLHF.